This T cell receptor (beta chain) stems from a study of cytomegalovirus exposure and HLA in healthy donors (dated by TCRdb to about 2017). Turning to the overall study: An earlier analysis of 587 of the donors reported about 300 Gb of sequence data and 95 million to 140 million unique TCR beta sequences obtained from around 180 million T cells. Every repertoire in the discovery cohort had been generated on one and the same sequencing platform. HLA typing included class I and class II loci at four-digit resolution. Because of strong linkage in the cohort, four to six DR-DQ haplotypes were treated as single units for association and clustering. Of the roughly 400 genotyped donors, 65% to 90% fell in the genetic ancestry cluster associated with self-reported Caucasian donors. The T cell repertoires of under 750 subjects were profiled by immunosequencing and related to cytomegalovirus serostatus. Alongside the repertoire data, information on donor age, sex, ethnicity and CMV serostatus was compiled. Roughly 300 gigabases of sequencing data and tens of millions of unique TCR sequences made up an early release that covered roughly 670 HLA-typed donors. In a later analysis, previously published TCR beta repertoires from some 640 donors were re-analyzed and high-resolution HLA genotyping was added so that TCR occurrence patterns could be studied. A separate validation cohort of over a hundred different subjects was used in addition to the approximately 670-subject first cohort. To predict cytomegalovirus infection status, the study combined high-throughput TCR immunosequencing, statistical association of individual TCRs with disease status, and machine learning. A later genetic analysis used genome-wide SNP genotypes for about three fifths of the roughly 700 donors, treating that subset as a discovery cohort. The study aimed to test whether cataloging public T cell receptors could reveal signatures of past pathogen exposure. An earlier analysis of approximately 500 of the donors applied high-throughput TCR beta sequencing to assess whether each TCR beta V gene segment acted as functional or pseudogenic. The number of donors typed differed by locus, with about 629-630 for A, B, C, DRB1 and DQB1, approximately 500 for DQA1, over 600 for DPA1, and approximately 470 for DPB1. Rather than drawing on any new phenotypic data, the later analysis identified candidate immune exposures from TCR beta sequences and the way those sequences occurred across donors. On average, about 240,000 unique TCR beta nucleotide sequences were sequenced per donor among fewer than 500 genotyped donors of the cohort, with 15% to 20% of those sequences being non-productive.

Libraries were made using the immunoSEQ multiplex PCR assay. For the multiplex PCR, a mixture combining 60 forward primers for TCR Vbeta segments and 13 reverse primers for TCR Jbeta segments was used. A multiplex PCR assay on genomic DNA amplified the CDR3 region of rearranged TCR beta genes. Amplified TCR beta libraries were sequenced as 87-base-pair reads on the Illumina HiSeq System. The source study handled its data this way. In a later analysis, roughly 80 million unique TCR beta chains were counted across the approximately 620 repertoires, and roughly 11 million of these chains were shared by at least two donors. A nearest-neighbor algorithm error-corrected the raw reads and collapsed the reads into unique sequences, merging closely related sequences to remove PCR and sequencing errors. To assign V, D and J gene segments, CDR3 sequences were aligned to IMGT reference sequences. For a sequence to be retained, at least a six-nucleotide match to both a V gene segment and a J gene segment was required. Rearrangements were classified as productive when the CDR3 lacked stop codons and remained in frame with V and J, and all other rearrangements were classified as non-productive. Following IMGT convention, CDR3 was defined as the stretch from the second conserved V-encoded cysteine to the conserved J-encoded phenylalanine. The earlier analysis of some 540 of the donors excluded any sequence lacking an unambiguous match to a single V gene segment. An earlier analysis of a few hundred of the donors classified V segments as functional when productive rearrangements were above 56.7% and as segregating when the standard deviation between donors was above 5%. A statistical classification framework was built for diagnosing cytomegalovirus status from the catalog of TCR beta chain sequences. V and J gene assignment, in a later analysis, came from comparing TCR nucleotide sequences with IMGT/GENE-DB human TR gene sequences. Using the TCRdist pipeline, a later analysis assigned CDR3 sequences along with most-parsimonious VDJ recombination scenarios. A later analysis defined each TCR beta chain by its CDR3 amino acid sequence plus V-gene family, and excluded reads lacking a unique V-gene family. In a later analysis, several hundred highly shared, low-generation-probability nucleotide sequences were removed to address suspected cross-contamination and a sequencing artifact. In a later analysis, a clonal expansion index was calculated for each public chain from normalized within-repertoire ranks of inferred template counts. In a later analysis, generation probabilities were computed using a VDJ recombination model fitted to out-of-frame rearrangements, and the results were checked against IGoR. In a later analysis, hypergeometric tests were used to score TCR-TCR, TCR-HLA and TCR-CMV co-occurrence, with a repertoire-size bias correction applied to TCR pairs. To estimate false discovery rates, a later analysis permuted the HLA or CMV assignments 20 times. In a later analysis, co-occurring TCRs were grouped with DBSCAN, and TCRdist sequence similarity was added when clustering was performed within HLA-allele-positive subsets. Co-occurrence clustering excluded repertoires with fewer than 30,000 or more than 120,000 public chains, plus five with anomalous nucleotide sharing. This is the immuneACCESS table as TCRdb keeps it, with only in-frame sequences that have V and J called. A part of the clones is gone; compared with another copy, unresolved V genes explain less than half, and the rest is unexplained. That table gives V, J and clone size, and the DNA gave D and trimming. The sample table holds around 160,000 clones, of which 60% to 85% were seen once. About 6.7% of the sample is taken by the ten largest.

CDR1 and CDR2 (SGHRS, YFSETQ) derive from the germline V gene. Reading from cysteine to phenylalanine, the CDR3 counts 13 amino acids. The kept DNA is CDR3 alone, 39 bases in frame from the first base. V is cut back by 3 bases and J by 2 bases, with 2 bases in the junction unmatched. The cohort comprised some 700 healthy bone marrow donors. Cohort members were all nominally healthy when sampled, although unrecorded immune exposures were likely present. The donor tested CMV seropositive and was one of the 289 seropositive cohort members. A peripheral blood sample was provided by each donor, and peripheral blood mononuclear cells were used for TCR beta sequencing. Genomic DNA extraction from the blood cell samples was performed with the Qiagen DNeasy Blood Extraction Kit. This clone was seen once. The clone's antigen remains unknown. The input lacks base qualities; no much larger clone sits a single base away.

The paper's findings and limits, for the study overall: In the study, approximately 150 TCR beta chains were listed as associated with cytomegalovirus. In a later genetic analysis, a missense DCLRE1C variant was associated with V-gene and J-gene trimming of TCR beta chains, and the association was replicated in an independent cohort. An earlier analysis of 450 to 750 of the donors showed that most TCR beta V segments appeared in productive rearrangements either about 87% or about 30% of the time, which broadly matched IMGT annotations. Most CMV-associated TCR beta chains appeared to be HLA-restricted in a later analysis, and the HLA associations seemed to be driven largely by CMV exposure. In a later analysis, around 17,000 TCR beta sequences were associated with specific HLA alleles at a false discovery rate of 0.05. The authors suggested that the approach could potentially be generalized to other disease states and immunological phenotypes. A later analysis found that HLA-associated TCR beta chains were more clonally expanded and had lower generation probabilities than equally common non-associated chains. A later genetic analysis reported fewer N-insertions in productive TCRs among donors in an Asian-associated ancestry cluster than the roughly 640-donor mean. Sequencing depth was assumed to be roughly uniform across donors in the presence/absence analyses, though that assumption may not hold. When HLA alleles, especially DR and DQ, strongly co-occurred, attributing TCR associations to individual alleles was difficult. In both the original and validation cohorts, the classifier was reported to diagnose cytomegalovirus status with high specificity and sensitivity. While some public TCRs were present in many individuals, most TCR sequences turned up only very rarely across donors. Some IMGT-functional V segments, including TRBV6-2 and TRBV6-3, could not be told apart with the 87-base-pair reads, so those segments were excluded. Because HLA typing was unavailable for some donors at each locus, only the typed subset was used in association tests. For the cohort, immune exposure information was limited to CMV serostatus. The earlier analysis of about 600 of the donors excluded seventeen rarely observed V segments, including chromosome 9 orphons, because counts were too low. In vitro tests confirmed that a few of the cytomegalovirus-associated TCR beta chains recognize cytomegalovirus antigens. In a later analysis, several top co-occurrence clusters were reported to appear linked to parvovirus B19, influenza, CMV and Epstein-Barr virus. A further reported finding was that TCR beta sequences accurately predicted the HLA-A and HLA-B alleles for most subjects in the first cohort. In a later analysis, TCR association rates were found to vary across HLA loci, with the most associated TCRs seen for DRB1 alleles and the fewest for HLA-C alleles. The sequencing pipeline was judged likely to have produced a cluster of highly shared sequence variants as a technical artifact. Only TCR beta chains were sequenced in this cohort, and the absence of alpha or paired-chain data limited detectable features. Correlated functional status among segregating V segments might reflect linkage disequilibrium, but an unknown experimental factor could not be ruled out.

This receptor chain uses TRBV5-1 and TRBJ2-7; 7 central nucleotides agree with TRBD1. Sequenced input: PBMCs. The clonotype was recovered from a woman between 35 and 50 years old in good health and CMV-seropositive. The CDR3 has the sequence CASSWTGTYEQYF. The base sequence is TGCGCCAGCAGCTGGACAGGAACCTACGAGCAGTACTTC.